The rows below give T cell receptor beta chains drawn from one sample of a study of T cells in localized non-small cell lung cancer. Libraries were prepared by immunoSEQ multiplex PCR; TCRdb keeps only in-frame clonotypes and omits some of them. The table includes 45,000 or so clones, 81% detected once. This sample comprised peripheral blood mononuclear cells, obtained before any cancer treatment. The receptors were sampled from a man aged 35 to 70 with stage III lung adenocarcinoma. The CDR3 runs from the conserved cysteine through the conserved F or W. The D gene is left open where the match is weak. Clone size is not always given. Where it is, it says once, few, many or a class for expanded clones.

TRBV19	TRBJ1-2	15	few	TRBD1	CASSFTGTGVSGYTF	TGTGCCAGTAGTTTTACCGGGACAGGGGTGTCTGGCTACACCTTC
TRBV5-6	TRBJ2-2	17	NA	TRBD1	CASSSILTGANTGELFF	TGTGCCAGCAGCTCTATATTGACAGGGGCGAACACCGGGGAGCTGTTTTTT
TRBV7-6	TRBJ2-1	13	NA	NA	CASSLGRVNEQFF	TGTGCCAGCAGCTTAGGCAGGGTCAATGAGCAGTTCTTC
TRBV9	TRBJ2-4	13	few	NA	CASSPRDRPIQYF	TGTGCCAGCAGCCCCCGGGACCGTCCCATTCAGTACTTC
TRBV10-2	TRBJ2-1	15	NA	TRBD2	CASSDPTSGGNEQFF	TGCGCCAGCAGTGACCCGACTAGCGGGGGAAATGAGCAGTTCTTC
TRBV5-6	TRBJ1-6	15	NA	TRBD1	CASSHRQGVGSPLHF	TGTGCCAGCAGCCACCGACAGGGGGTAGGGTCACCCCTCCACTTT
TRBV29-1	TRBJ2-1	16	NA	TRBD2	CSVEDPNGGASNEQFF	TGCAGCGTTGAAGATCCCAACGGGGGGGCCTCCAATGAGCAGTTCTTC
TRBV5-1	TRBJ2-1	15	NA	NA	CASSLEAVGHNEQFF	TGCGCCAGCAGCTTGGAGGCTGTAGGGCACAATGAGCAGTTCTTC
TRBV19	TRBJ1-2	13	NA	NA	CATSLGKFYGYTF	TGTGCCACCAGTCTAGGGAAGTTCTATGGCTACACCTTC
TRBV11-2	TRBJ2-3	14	NA	NA	CASSFDLPGDTQYF	TGTGCCAGCAGCTTTGACTTACCGGGAGATACGCAGTATTTT
TRBV2	TRBJ2-1	15	NA	TRBD2	CASRKLAGVNNEQFF	TGTGCCAGCAGGAAACTAGCGGGGGTGAACAATGAGCAGTTCTTC
TRBV6-5	TRBJ1-1	12	NA	NA	CASRYSDTEAFF	TGTGCCAGCAGGTACAGCGACACTGAAGCTTTCTTT
TRBV29-1	TRBJ1-1	12	few	NA	CSVSGGGTEAFF	TGCAGCGTTTCCGGTGGAGGCACTGAAGCTTTCTTT
TRBV14	TRBJ1-4	16	NA	TRBD1	CASSQGRAGGLEKLFF	TGTGCCAGCAGCCAAGGAAGGGCAGGGGGACTTGAAAAACTGTTTTTT
TRBV5-6	TRBJ2-5	15	once	NA	CASSLRPGVPETQYF	TGTGCCAGCAGCTTGCGGCCAGGGGTGCCGGAGACCCAGTACTTC
TRBV9	TRBJ2-1	15	NA	TRBD1	CASSGGQGPYNEQFF	TGTGCCAGCAGCGGAGGACAGGGCCCCTACAATGAGCAGTTCTTC
TRBV6-1	TRBJ1-1	15	NA	NA	CASSGARGYDTEAFF	TGTGCCAGCAGCGGGGCCAGGGGTTATGACACTGAAGCTTTCTTT
TRBV6-1	TRBJ2-7	14	NA	NA	CASSRTVLDTEQYF	TGTGCCAGCAGCCGGACCGTACTAGATACCGAGCAGTACTTC
TRBV14	TRBJ2-1	14	once	NA	CASSQGIGTYEQFF	TGTGCCAGCAGCCAAGGCATCGGGACGTATGAGCAGTTCTTC
TRBV11-2	TRBJ2-7	12	NA	NA	CASSYSVNEQYF	TGTGCCAGCAGCTACTCAGTAAACGAGCAGTACTTC
TRBV6-6	TRBJ1-5	13	NA	NA	CASNIRAGQPQHF	TGTGCCAGCAACATAAGGGCAGGTCAGCCCCAGCATTTT
TRBV30	TRBJ2-3	15	NA	NA	CAWSVKVRVTDTQYF	TGTGCCTGGAGTGTCAAAGTCAGGGTCACAGATACGCAGTATTTT
TRBV5-4	TRBJ1-2	16	NA	NA	CASSSVMGQAHYGYTF	TGTGCCAGCAGCTCGGTTATGGGTCAGGCCCACTATGGCTACACCTTC
TRBV29-1	TRBJ2-3	13	NA	NA	CSVVQGGTDTQYF	TGCAGCGTTGTACAGGGAGGCACAGATACGCAGTATTTT
TRBV14	TRBJ2-1	15	few	TRBD2	CASSLWTSGGNEQFF	TGTGCCAGCAGCCTATGGACTAGCGGGGGGAATGAGCAGTTCTTC
TRBV28	TRBJ2-1	17	NA	NA	CASSSYQTPSSYNEQFF	TGTGCCAGCAGTTCCTATCAAACACCGAGCTCCTACAATGAGCAGTTCTTC
TRBV30	TRBJ1-5	18	NA	TRBD1	CAWSVREFGTGASQPQHF	TGTGCCTGGAGTGTACGAGAATTTGGGACAGGGGCGAGTCAGCCCCAGCATTTT
TRBV7-3	TRBJ2-1	17	NA	TRBD1	CASSERGPTGGYNEQFF	TGTGCCAGCAGCGAAAGGGGGCCCACCGGTGGTTACAATGAGCAGTTCTTC
TRBV10-1	TRBJ2-7	14	NA	TRBD1	CASSDRTGYYEQYF	TGCGCCAGCAGTGATAGGACAGGCTATTACGAGCAGTACTTC
TRBV6-6	TRBJ2-2	15	NA	NA	CASSYTGVNTGELFF	TGTGCCAGCAGTTACACCGGGGTGAACACCGGGGAGCTGTTTTTT
TRBV9	TRBJ2-5	14	NA	NA	CASSASRVQETQYF	TGTGCCAGCAGCGCCAGCCGGGTACAAGAGACCCAGTACTTC
TRBV30	TRBJ1-1	15	NA	NA	CAWSVGGRYGTEAFF	TGTGCCTGGAGTGTAGGGGGACGATATGGCACTGAAGCTTTCTTT
TRBV7-8	TRBJ2-3	17	NA	TRBD2	CASSPPWTGGYTDTQYF	TGTGCCAGCAGCCCTCCTTGGACGGGGGGATACACAGATACGCAGTATTTT
TRBV9	TRBJ2-5	14	once	NA	CASSGRQAQETQYF	TGTGCCAGCAGCGGACGACAGGCCCAAGAGACCCAGTACTTC
TRBV6-6	TRBJ1-3	16	NA	NA	CASSYNAADSGNTIYF	TGTGCCAGCAGTTACAACGCGGCAGACTCTGGAAACACCATATATTTT
TRBV2	TRBJ2-5	15	few	TRBD1	CASSEAHRGYQTQYF	TGTGCCAGCAGTGAAGCGCACAGGGGATATCAGACCCAGTACTTC
TRBV9	TRBJ1-2	14	NA	NA	CASSVGSLPVGYTF	TGTGCCAGCAGCGTAGGATCACTACCTGTAGGCTACACCTTC
TRBV7-3	TRBJ1-1	13	NA	NA	CASRGSLNTEAFF	TGTGCCAGCAGGGGCAGCTTGAACACTGAAGCTTTCTTT
TRBV7-2	TRBJ2-5	15	NA	TRBD1	CASSRWTGEAETQYF	TGTGCCAGCAGCCGCTGGACAGGGGAGGCGGAGACCCAGTACTTC
TRBV9	TRBJ2-2	16	NA	TRBD2	CASSVGLAGMAGELFF	TGTGCCAGCAGCGTAGGACTAGCGGGGATGGCCGGGGAGCTGTTTTTT
TRBV4-1	TRBJ2-1	18	NA	NA	CASSQGPARGASYNEQFF	TGCGCCAGCAGCCAAGGGCCGGCCAGGGGGGCGAGCTACAATGAGCAGTTCTTC
TRBV18	TRBJ2-3	15	NA	TRBD1	CASSQDRVRTDTQYF	TGTGCCAGCTCACAGGACAGGGTTCGGACAGATACGCAGTATTTT
TRBV5-1	TRBJ2-3	14	once	NA	CASSLESITDTQYF	TGCGCCAGCAGCTTGGAGTCGATCACAGATACGCAGTATTTT
TRBV27	TRBJ2-1	17	NA	NA	CASRDPGTTTHYNEQFF	TGTGCCAGCAGAGATCCCGGGACAACAACTCACTACAATGAGCAGTTCTTC
TRBV19	TRBJ2-2	18	NA	TRBD2	CASSIRLAGGQRTGELFF	TGTGCCAGTAGTATCCGGCTAGCGGGGGGGCAGCGCACCGGGGAGCTGTTTTTT
TRBV7-9	TRBJ2-7	14	medium-sized	NA	CASSLHFKPVEQYF	TGTGCCAGCAGCCTCCATTTCAAGCCGGTCGAGCAGTACTTC
TRBV2	TRBJ2-2	17	NA	NA	CASLWTGGSRGTGELFF	TGTGCCAGCCTATGGACCGGAGGTAGTCGCGGAACCGGGGAGCTGTTTTTT